This T cell receptor beta chain was profiled in a study of T cell repertoires in cytomegalovirus infection. Study information: Recently identified HLA-C-restricted and well-studied HLA-B-restricted CMV epitopes were used. Public TCR beta signature analysis indicated the presence of both CMV infection and matching HLA type. The study, taken as a whole, reports: Totalled public TCR beta family frequency picked out people who carried CMV plus the relevant HLA.

MiXCR, applied by TCRdb to the reads, yields one record per CDR3 protein. The repertoire holds about 920,000 distinct CDR3 sequences, with around a third as singletons. Germline V gene sequence: CDR1 MDHEN, CDR2 SYDVKM. CDR3 size: 16 residues. Trimming removed 5 bases at V and 5 bases at J, with 21 bases between. This clonotype was observed a few times. Its antigen is not known. V gene TRBV28 combines with J gene TRBJ2-5; D uncertain. Source: cultured CD8+ T cells from PBMCs, taken from culture after CMV antigen stimulation. The sequence came from a human donor in good health (CMV status not recorded). Some clones in this sample may be carry-over from other donors' samples. The CDR3 DNA is TGTGCCAGCAGTCCATCCTCTAGTGGATTCTGGGAGACCCAGTACTTC. It codes for CASSPSSSGFWETQYF.